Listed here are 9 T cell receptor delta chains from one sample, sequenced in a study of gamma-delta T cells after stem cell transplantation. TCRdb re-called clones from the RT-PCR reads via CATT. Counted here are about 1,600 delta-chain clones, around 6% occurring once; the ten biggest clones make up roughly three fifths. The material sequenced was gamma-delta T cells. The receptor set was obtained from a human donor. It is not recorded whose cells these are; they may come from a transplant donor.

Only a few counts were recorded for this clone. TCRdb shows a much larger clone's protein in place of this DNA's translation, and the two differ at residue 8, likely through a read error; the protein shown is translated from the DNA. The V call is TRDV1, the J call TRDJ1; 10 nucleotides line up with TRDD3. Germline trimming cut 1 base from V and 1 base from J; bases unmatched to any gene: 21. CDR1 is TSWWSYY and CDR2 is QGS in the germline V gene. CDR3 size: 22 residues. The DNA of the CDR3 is TGTGCTCTTGGGGAACAGGGGTGGGTTCCTCCTTGGGGGATACATCCCACCGATAAACTCATCTTT. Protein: CALGEQGWVPPWGIHPTDKLIF.

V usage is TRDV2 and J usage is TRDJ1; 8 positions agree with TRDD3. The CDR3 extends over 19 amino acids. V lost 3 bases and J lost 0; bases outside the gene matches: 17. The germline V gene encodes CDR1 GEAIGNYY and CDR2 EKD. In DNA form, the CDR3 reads TGTGCCTGTGACGCCCTCCGACCTGGGGGACCGACCCACACCGATAAACTCATCTTT. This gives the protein CACDALRPGGPTHTDKLIF.

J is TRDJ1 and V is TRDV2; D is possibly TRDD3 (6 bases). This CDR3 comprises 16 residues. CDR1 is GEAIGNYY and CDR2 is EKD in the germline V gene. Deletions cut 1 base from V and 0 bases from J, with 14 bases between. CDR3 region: CACDTGGPRYTDKLIF. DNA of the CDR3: TGTGCCTGTGACACTGGGGGCCCAAGGTACACCGATAAACTCATCTTT.

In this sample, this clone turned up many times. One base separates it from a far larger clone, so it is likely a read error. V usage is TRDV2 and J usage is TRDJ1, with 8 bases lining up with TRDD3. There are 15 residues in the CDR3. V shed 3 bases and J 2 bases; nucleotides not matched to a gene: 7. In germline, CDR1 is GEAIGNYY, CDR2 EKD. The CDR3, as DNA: TGTGCCTGTGACGCACTGGGGGCCCCTACCGATAAACTCATCTTT. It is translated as CACDALGAPTDKLIF.

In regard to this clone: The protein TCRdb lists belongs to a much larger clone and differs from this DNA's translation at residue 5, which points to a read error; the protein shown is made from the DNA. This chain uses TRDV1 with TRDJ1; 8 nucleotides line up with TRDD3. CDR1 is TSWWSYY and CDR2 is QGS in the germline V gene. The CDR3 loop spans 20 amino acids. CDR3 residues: CALGKLRPGGVPLYTDKLIF. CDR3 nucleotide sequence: TGTGCTCTTGGGAAACTGAGGCCTGGGGGAGTCCCTTTGTACACCGATAAACTCATCTTT.

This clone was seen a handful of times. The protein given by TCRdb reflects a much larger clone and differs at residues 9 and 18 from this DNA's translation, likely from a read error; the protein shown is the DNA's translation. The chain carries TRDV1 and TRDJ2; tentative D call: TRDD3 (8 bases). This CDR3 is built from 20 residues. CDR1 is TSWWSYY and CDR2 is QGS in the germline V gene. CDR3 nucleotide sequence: TGTGCTCTTAATCTTCCTAGTTGGTCCCGGGGATACTTGCCGACAGCACAACCCTTCTTT. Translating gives CALNLPSWSRGYLPTAQPFF.

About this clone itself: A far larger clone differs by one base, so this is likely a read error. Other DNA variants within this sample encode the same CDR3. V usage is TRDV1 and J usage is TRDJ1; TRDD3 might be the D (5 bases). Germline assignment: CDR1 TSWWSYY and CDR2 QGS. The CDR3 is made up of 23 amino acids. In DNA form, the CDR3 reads TGTGCTCTTGGGGAACTAGATCCATCTCACTTTCTGGGTGTACCGAATCCCACCGATAAGCTCATCTTT. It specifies CALGELDPSHFLGVPNPTDKLIF.

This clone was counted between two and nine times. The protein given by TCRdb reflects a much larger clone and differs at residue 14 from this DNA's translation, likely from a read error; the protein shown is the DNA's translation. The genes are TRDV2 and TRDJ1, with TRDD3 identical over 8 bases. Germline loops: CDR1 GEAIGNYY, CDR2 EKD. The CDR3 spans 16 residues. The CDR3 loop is CACDKVGDFSTDKFIF. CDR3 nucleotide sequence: TGTGCCTGTGACAAGGTGGGGGATTTTAGCACCGATAAATTCATCTTT.

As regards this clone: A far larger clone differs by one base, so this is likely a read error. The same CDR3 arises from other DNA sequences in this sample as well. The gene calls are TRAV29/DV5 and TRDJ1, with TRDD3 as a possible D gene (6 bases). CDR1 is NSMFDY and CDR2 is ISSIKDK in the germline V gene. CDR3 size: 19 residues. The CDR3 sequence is CAASVFSGGRALYTDKLIF. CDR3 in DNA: TGTGCAGCAAGCGTGTTCTCCGGGGGACGTGCCTTGTACACCGATAAACTCATCTTC.